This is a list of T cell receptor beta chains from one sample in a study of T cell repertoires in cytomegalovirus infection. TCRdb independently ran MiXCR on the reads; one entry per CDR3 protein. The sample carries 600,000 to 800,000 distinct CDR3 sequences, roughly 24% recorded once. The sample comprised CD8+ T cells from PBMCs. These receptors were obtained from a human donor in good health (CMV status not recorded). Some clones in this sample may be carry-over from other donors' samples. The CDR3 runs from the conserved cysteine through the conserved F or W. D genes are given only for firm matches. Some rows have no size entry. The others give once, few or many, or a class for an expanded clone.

DNA: TGTGCCAGCCGAGCAAGGGGAGATTCACCCCTCCACTTT
CDR3: CASRARGDSPLHF
size: .
length: 13
J: TRBJ1-6
V: TRBV9
D: .

DNA: TGTGCCAGCAGCCTAGCGGATGAGGATACGCAGTATTTT
CDR3: CASSLADEDTQYF
size: few
length: 13
J: TRBJ2-3
V: TRBV5-4
D: TRBD2

DNA: TGCAGTGCTAGAGATCGGCTAGCGGGGGGGTACTACAATGAGCAGTTCTTC
CDR3: CSARDRLAGGYYNEQFF
size: .
length: 17
J: TRBJ2-1
V: TRBV20-1
D: TRBD2

DNA: TGTGCCATCGCCCCGGGACAGGGGGCGAATGAGCAGTTCTTC
CDR3: CAIAPGQGANEQFF
size: few
length: 14
J: TRBJ2-1
V: TRBV10-3
D: TRBD1

DNA: TGTGCCAGCAGCTTAGCGCCACTAGCCACCGCCAATGAGCAGTTCTTC
CDR3: CASSLAPLATANEQFF
size: many
length: 16
J: TRBJ2-1
V: TRBV7-2
D: .

DNA: TGTGCCAGTAGTATAGCAGGGGTTGCTGAGCAGTTCTTC
CDR3: CASSIAGVAEQFF
size: .
length: 13
J: TRBJ2-1
V: TRBV19
D: .

DNA: TGTGCCAGCAGCCCACGGAGCAATCAGCCCCAGCATTTT
CDR3: CASSPRSNQPQHF
size: many
length: 13
J: TRBJ1-5
V: TRBV7-6
D: .

DNA: TGTGCCAGCAGTACGCCACTCCGGGACAGGGTCCCTCCGGACAATGAGCAGTTCTTC
CDR3: CASSTPLRDRVPPDNEQFF
size: .
length: 19
J: TRBJ2-1
V: TRBV6-2/TRBV6-3
D: TRBD1

DNA: TGTGCCAGCAGCGCCGGGACAGTTATACTCGGCTACACCTTC
CDR3: CASSAGTVILGYTF
size: many
length: 14
J: TRBJ1-2
V: TRBV7-9
D: TRBD1

DNA: TGTGCCAGTTGGGGACAGGAGATTTATGGCTACACCTTC
CDR3: CASWGQEIYGYTF
size: .
length: 13
J: TRBJ1-2
V: TRBV6-5
D: TRBD1

DNA: TGTGCCAGCAGCCAGACTAGCGGGCCAACCTCGGGTGAGCAGTTCTTC
CDR3: CASSQTSGPTSGEQFF
size: few
length: 16
J: TRBJ2-1
V: TRBV7-9
D: TRBD2

DNA: TGTGCCAGCAGCTCACTGACAGGGGGCGGTGGGCAGTTCTTC
CDR3: CASSSLTGGGGQFF
size: few
length: 14
J: TRBJ2-1
V: TRBV7-9
D: TRBD1

DNA: TGTGCCAGTAGTACGATCCGGGACAGGGGTGATCAGCCCCAGCATTTT
CDR3: CASSTIRDRGDQPQHF
size: .
length: 16
J: TRBJ1-5
V: TRBV19
D: TRBD1

DNA: TGTGCCAGCAGGCCGGGGGGCAATCAGCCCCAGCATTTT
CDR3: CASRPGGNQPQHF
size: few
length: 13
J: TRBJ1-5
V: TRBV28
D: .

DNA: TGTGCCAGCAATTTTGGGGACTATCAGCCCCAGCATTTT
CDR3: CASNFGDYQPQHF
size: .
length: 13
J: TRBJ1-5
V: TRBV12-3/TRBV12-4
D: .

DNA: TGTGCCAGTAGTATGCCGGGACAGGGTAACAATGAGCAGTTCTTC
CDR3: CASSMPGQGNNEQFF
size: .
length: 15
J: TRBJ2-1
V: TRBV19
D: TRBD1

DNA: TGTGCCAGCAGCCCTATGGAAGCCAACTATGGCTACACCTTC
CDR3: CASSPMEANYGYTF
size: few
length: 14
J: TRBJ1-2
V: TRBV6-5
D: .

DNA: TGTGCCAGCGAAGGGAACAGGGGGAGAGAAGAGACCCAGTACTTC
CDR3: CASEGNRGREETQYF
size: few
length: 15
J: TRBJ2-5
V: TRBV28
D: TRBD1

DNA: TGCAGTGCTGTGGATATAACTATACAAGAGACCCAGTACTTC
CDR3: CSAVDITIQETQYF
size: .
length: 14
J: TRBJ2-5
V: TRBV20-1
D: .

DNA: TGCAGCGTTGAAGACTCCGGTGCCGGGATCGAAAAACTGTTTTTT
CDR3: CSVEDSGAGIEKLFF
size: .
length: 15
J: TRBJ1-4
V: TRBV29-1
D: .

DNA: TGTGCCAGCAGCTTAGCCTACCACCGGGAGACCCAGTACTTC
CDR3: CASSLAYHRETQYF
size: few
length: 14
J: TRBJ2-5
V: TRBV7-9
D: .

DNA: TGTGCCAACAGTTCCCGACAGGGGAACTCCTACGAGCAGTACTTC
CDR3: CANSSRQGNSYEQYF
size: .
length: 15
J: TRBJ2-7
V: TRBV7-2
D: TRBD1

DNA: TGTGCCAGCAGAAGACAGACTGAAGCTTTCTTT
CDR3: CASRRQTEAFF
size: many
length: 11
J: TRBJ1-1
V: TRBV7-9
D: .

DNA: TGCGCCAGCAGTGAGATAGGGGGAATCTTTCAAGCTTTCTTT
CDR3: CASSEIGGIFQAFF
size: few
length: 14
J: TRBJ1-1
V: TRBV10-1
D: .